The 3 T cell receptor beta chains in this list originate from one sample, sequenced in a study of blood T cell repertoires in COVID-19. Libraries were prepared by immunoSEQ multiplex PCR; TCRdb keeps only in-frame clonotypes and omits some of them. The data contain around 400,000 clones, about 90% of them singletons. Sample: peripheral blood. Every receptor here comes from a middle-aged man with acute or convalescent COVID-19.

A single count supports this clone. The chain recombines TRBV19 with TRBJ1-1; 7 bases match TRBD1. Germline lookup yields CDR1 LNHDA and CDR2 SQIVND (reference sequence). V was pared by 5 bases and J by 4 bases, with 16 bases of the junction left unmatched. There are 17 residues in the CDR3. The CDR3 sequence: CASSALTPRQGGTEAFF. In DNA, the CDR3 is TGTGCCAGTAGTGCATTAACCCCTCGACAGGGCGGCACTGAAGCTTTCTTT.

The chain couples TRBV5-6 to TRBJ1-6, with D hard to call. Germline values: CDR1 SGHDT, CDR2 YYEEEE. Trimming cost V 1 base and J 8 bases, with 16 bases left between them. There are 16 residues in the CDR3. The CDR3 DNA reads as TGTGCCAGCAGCTTGAGCGGGTTTCGGGTCGATTCACCCCTCCACTTT. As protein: CASSLSGFRVDSPLHF.

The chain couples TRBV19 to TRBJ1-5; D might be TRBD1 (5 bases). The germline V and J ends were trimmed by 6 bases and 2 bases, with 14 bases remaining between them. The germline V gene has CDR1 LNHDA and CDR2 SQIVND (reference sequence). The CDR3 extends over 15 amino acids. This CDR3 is CASSLLGGGNQPQHF. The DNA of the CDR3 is TGTGCCAGTAGCCTCCTTGGGGGGGGCAATCAGCCCCAGCATTTT.